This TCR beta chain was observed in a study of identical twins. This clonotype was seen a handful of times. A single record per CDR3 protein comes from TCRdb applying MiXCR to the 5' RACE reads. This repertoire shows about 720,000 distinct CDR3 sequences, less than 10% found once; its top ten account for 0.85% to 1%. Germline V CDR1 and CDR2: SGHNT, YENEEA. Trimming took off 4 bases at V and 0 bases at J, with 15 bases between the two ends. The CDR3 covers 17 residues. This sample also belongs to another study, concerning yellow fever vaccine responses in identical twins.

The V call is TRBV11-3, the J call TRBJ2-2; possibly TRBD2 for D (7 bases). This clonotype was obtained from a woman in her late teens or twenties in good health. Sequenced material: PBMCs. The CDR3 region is CASSSAWGGANTGELFF. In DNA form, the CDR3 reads TGTGCCAGCAGCTCTGCGTGGGGGGGCGCGAACACCGGGGAGCTGTTTTTT.